This T cell receptor beta chain was sequenced in a study of CD8 T cells in ankylosing spondylitis. Findings and caveats of the study: Previously reported in reactive arthritis synovial fluid and blood were some of the motif variants. Disease-linked clones were found to be CD8+ and relatively rare in peripheral blood. Disease-associated clones were reportedly significantly overrepresented in matched ankylosing spondylitis synovial fluid.

TCRdb reanalysed the 5' RACE reads using MiXCR and keeps one entry per CDR3 protein. Here the sample spans 35,000 to 40,000 distinct CDR3 sequences, more than 15% being singletons. On this clonotype itself: Antigen specificity is unknown.

Trimming pared 1 base from V and 3 bases from J, leaving 16 bases between. CDR1 SGHTA and CDR2 FQGNSA come from the germline V gene. The CDR3 has 17 amino acids. The clonotype was recovered from a male donor with ankylosing spondylitis or in good health (not recorded which). The sample was blood. This sequence joins TRBV7-2 and TRBJ2-4; perhaps TRBD2 as D (6 bases). This CDR3 reads CASSLVGGGIVKNIQYF. The CDR3 nucleotides read TGTGCCAGCAGCTTAGTGGGGGGTGGGATTGTCAAAAACATTCAGTACTTC.